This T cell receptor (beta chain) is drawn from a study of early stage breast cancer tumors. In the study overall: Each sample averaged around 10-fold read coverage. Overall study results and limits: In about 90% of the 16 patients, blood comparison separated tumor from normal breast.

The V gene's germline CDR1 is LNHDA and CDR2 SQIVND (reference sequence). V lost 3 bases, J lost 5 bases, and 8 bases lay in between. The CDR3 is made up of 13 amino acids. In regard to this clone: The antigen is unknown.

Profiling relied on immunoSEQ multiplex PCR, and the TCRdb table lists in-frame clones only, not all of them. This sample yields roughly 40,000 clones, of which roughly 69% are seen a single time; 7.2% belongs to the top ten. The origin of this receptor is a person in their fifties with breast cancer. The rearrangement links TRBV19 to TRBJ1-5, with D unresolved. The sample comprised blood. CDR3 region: CASSIGRDQPQHF. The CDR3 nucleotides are TGTGCCAGTAGTATTGGGAGGGATCAGCCCCAGCATTTT.